This TCR beta chain was sequenced for a study of blood T cell repertoires in COVID-19. As processed by the authors: Amplifying reference gene primers gave estimates of nucleated cell counts. Clones were sequenced by immunoSEQ multiplex PCR, and TCRdb holds only the in-frame ones, with some missing. For V, J and clone size, that table is used; D and trimming come from the DNA. The sample has roughly 320,000 clones, 90% seen once. This CDR3 has 14 residues. The V gene lost 3 bases and the J gene lost 0 bases, with 6 bases spanning the gap. Germline V gives CDR1 MNHEY, CDR2 SVGAGI. Participants spanned ages about 18 to 100 years and resided in roughly 22 US areas.

The gene calls are TRBV6-5 and TRBJ1-3, with D unclear. Input material: PBMCs or T cells enriched from blood (not recorded which). This sequence was found in a woman aged 25 to 39 who had been exposed to COVID-19. For the CDR3, the DNA is TGTGCCAGCAGTTATGGAGTCTCTGGAAACACCATATATTTT. This codes for CASSYGVSGNTIYF.